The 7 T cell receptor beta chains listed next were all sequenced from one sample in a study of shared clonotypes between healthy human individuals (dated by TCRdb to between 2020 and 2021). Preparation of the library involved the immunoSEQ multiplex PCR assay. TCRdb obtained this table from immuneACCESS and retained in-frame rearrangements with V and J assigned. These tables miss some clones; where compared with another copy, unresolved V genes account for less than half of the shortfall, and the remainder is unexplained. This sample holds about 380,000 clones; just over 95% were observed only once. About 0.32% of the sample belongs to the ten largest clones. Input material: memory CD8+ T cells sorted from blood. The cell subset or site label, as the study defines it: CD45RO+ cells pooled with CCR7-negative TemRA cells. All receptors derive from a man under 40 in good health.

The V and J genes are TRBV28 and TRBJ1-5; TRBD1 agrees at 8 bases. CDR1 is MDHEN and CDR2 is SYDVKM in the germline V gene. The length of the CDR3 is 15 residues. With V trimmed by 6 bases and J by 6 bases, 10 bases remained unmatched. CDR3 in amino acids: CASREYDRGGQPQHF. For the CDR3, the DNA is TGTGCCAGCAGGGAATACGACAGGGGAGGTCAGCCCCAGCATTTT.

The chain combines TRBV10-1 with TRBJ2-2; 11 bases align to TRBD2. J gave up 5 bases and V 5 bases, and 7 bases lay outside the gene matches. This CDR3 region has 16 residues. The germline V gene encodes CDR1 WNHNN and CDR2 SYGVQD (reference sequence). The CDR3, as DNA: TGCGCCAGCAGTACTACTAGCGGGAGAGGGACCGGGGAGCTGTTTTTT. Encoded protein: CASSTTSGRGTGELFF.

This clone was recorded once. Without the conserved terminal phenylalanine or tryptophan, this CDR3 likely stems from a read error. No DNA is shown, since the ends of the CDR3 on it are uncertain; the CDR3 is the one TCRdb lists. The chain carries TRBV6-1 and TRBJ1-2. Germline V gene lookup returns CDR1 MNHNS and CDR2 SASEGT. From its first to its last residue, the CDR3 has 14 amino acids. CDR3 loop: CASSDWRTRDPLLV.

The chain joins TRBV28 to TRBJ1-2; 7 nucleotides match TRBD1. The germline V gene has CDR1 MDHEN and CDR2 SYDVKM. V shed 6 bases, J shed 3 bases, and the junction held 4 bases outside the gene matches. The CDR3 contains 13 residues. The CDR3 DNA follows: TGTGCCAGCAGAGTGACAGGGCACTATGGCTACACCTTC. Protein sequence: CASRVTGHYGYTF.

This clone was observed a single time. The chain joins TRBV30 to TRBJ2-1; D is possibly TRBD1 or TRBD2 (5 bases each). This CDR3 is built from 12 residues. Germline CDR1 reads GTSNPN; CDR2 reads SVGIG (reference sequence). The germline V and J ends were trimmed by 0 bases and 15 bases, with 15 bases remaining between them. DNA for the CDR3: TGTGCCTGGAGTGTTGGTAGGGGACCGGCGTTCTTC. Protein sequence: CAWSVGRGPAFF.

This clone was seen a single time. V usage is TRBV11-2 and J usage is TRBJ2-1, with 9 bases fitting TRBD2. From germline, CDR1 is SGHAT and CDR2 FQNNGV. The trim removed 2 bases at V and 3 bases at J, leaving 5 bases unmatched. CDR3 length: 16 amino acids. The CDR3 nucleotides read TGTGCCAGCAGCTTAAGCCGGACTAGCGTCTACAATGAGCAGTTCTTC. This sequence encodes CASSLSRTSVYNEQFF. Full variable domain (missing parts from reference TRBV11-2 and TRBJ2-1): EAGVAQSPRYKIIEKRQSVAFWCNPISGHATLYWYQQILGQGPKLLIQFQNNGVVDDSQLPKDRFSAERLKGVDSTLKIQPAKLEDSAVYLCASSLSRTSVYNEQFFGPGTRLTVL.

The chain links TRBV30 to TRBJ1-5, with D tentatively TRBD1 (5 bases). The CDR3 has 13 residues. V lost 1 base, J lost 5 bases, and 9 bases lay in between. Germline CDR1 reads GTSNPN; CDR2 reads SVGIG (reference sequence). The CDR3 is CAWSAGVDQPQHF. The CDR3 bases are TGTGCCTGGAGTGCGGGGGTTGATCAGCCCCAGCATTTT.